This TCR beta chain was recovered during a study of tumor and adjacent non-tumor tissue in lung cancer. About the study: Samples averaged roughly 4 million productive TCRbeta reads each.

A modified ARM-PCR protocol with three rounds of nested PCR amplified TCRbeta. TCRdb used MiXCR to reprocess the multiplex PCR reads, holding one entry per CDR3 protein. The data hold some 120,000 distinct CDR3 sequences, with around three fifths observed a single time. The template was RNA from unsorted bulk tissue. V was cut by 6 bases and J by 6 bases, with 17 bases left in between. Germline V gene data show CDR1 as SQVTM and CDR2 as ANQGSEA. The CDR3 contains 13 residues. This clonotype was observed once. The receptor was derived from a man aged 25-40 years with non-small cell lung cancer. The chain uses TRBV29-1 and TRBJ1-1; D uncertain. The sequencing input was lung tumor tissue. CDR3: CSVAPVPNAEAFF. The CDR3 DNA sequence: TGCAGCGTAGCCCCGGTTCCAAACGCTGAAGCTTTCTTT.